A selection of T cell receptor beta chains follows, all from one sample in a study of beta chain features in type 1 diabetes. The method was immunoSEQ multiplex PCR; TCRdb's version includes in-frame clones alone and lacks a portion of them. The sample includes around 650,000 clones, 12% of them seen just once. Sequencing was carried out using naive CD4+ T cells from blood. These receptors originate from a man aged 25-45 years with type 1 diabetes. The CDR3 runs from the conserved cysteine through the conserved F or W. The order of the fields is clone size, V gene, D gene, J gene, CDR3 DNA, CDR3 protein. D genes are given only for firm matches. Size is omitted from some rows. Given values are once, few, many or a class for expanded clones.

>.|TRBV5-1|TRBD1|TRBJ1-2
TGCGCCAGCAGCCCGCTATTAGGGACAGCCGAGCCTGGCTACACCTTC
CASSPLLGTAEPGYTF
>.|TRBV2|TRBD1|TRBJ2-5
TGTGCCAGCAGCTACAGGGGAGAGACCCAGTACTTC
CASSYRGETQYF
>.|TRBV7-6|.|TRBJ2-7
TGTGCCAGCAGCTTAGCGTCGAGACAGAGCGAGCAGTACTTC
CASSLASRQSEQYF
>.|TRBV19|.|TRBJ2-2
TGTGCCAGTAGCTCTCGCAAGGAGCTGTTTTTT
CASSSRKELFF
>few|TRBV5-4|.|TRBJ2-5
TGTGCCAGCAGCTTGGGTCGTCAAGAGACCCAGTACTTC
CASSLGRQETQYF
>.|TRBV13|TRBD1|TRBJ1-4
TGTGCCAGCAGCCCACCAGGGGGAACAGTTCGTGAAAAACTGTTTTTT
CASSPPGGTVREKLFF
>few|TRBV18|TRBD1|TRBJ2-3
TGTGCCAGCTCACCACAGGGACAGTCAGATACGCAGTATTTT
CASSPQGQSDTQYF
>.|TRBV7-9|.|TRBJ2-1
TGTGCCAGCAGCTTTCAGGGGGGCTACAATGAGCAGTTCTTC
CASSFQGGYNEQFF
>few|TRBV6-5|.|TRBJ1-2
TGTGCCAGCAGTTACGCACAGGGCGGCTATGGCTACACCTTC
CASSYAQGGYGYTF
>.|TRBV5-6|.|TRBJ1-5
TGTGCCAGCAGTCCCAAGGGGGTAGGGAATCAGCCCCAGCATTTT
CASSPKGVGNQPQHF
>few|TRBV2|.|TRBJ1-2
TGTGCCAGCAGTGAAGCGGTAGGCTACACCTTC
CASSEAVGYTF
>.|TRBV6-5|TRBD1|TRBJ2-5
TGTGCCAGCAGCCCCCGGGACAGTGGGTCGGAGACCCAGTACTTC
CASSPRDSGSETQYF
>few|TRBV25-1|TRBD2|TRBJ2-1
TGTGCCAGCAGTGAATATACCACTAGCGGCAATGAGCAGTTCTTC
CASSEYTTSGNEQFF
>few|TRBV9|.|TRBJ2-1
TGTGCCAGCAGCGTAGTGGGAGGTAGCTCCTACAATGAGCAGTTCTTC
CASSVVGGSSYNEQFF
>.|TRBV5-1|.|TRBJ2-7
TGCGCCAGCAGCTTGGGGACAGCTATATACGAGCAGTACTTC
CASSLGTAIYEQYF
>few|TRBV7-9|TRBD2|TRBJ2-7
TGTGCCAGCAGCTTAGATTTGGCAGCCGGGACTAGCTACGAGCAGTACTTC
CASSLDLAAGTSYEQYF
>.|TRBV29-1|.|TRBJ2-7
TGCAGCGTTGAAGTGGGAATCTCCTCCTACGAGCAGTACTTC
CSVEVGISSYEQYF
>few|TRBV30|TRBD1|TRBJ1-6
TGTGCCTGGAACACCGTTCGTTCGACAGGGGTATATTCACCCCTCCACTTT
CAWNTVRSTGVYSPLHF
>.|TRBV10-3|TRBD1|TRBJ2-1
TGTGCCATCACCGGGACAGGGTTTGAGCAGTTCTTC
CAITGTGFEQFF
>few|TRBV20-1|TRBD2|TRBJ2-7
TGCAGTGCTAGGTGGACTAGCACGTACTTC
CSARWTSTYF
>.|TRBV30|.|TRBJ2-5
TGTGCCTGGGAGAGGGGGGCCCAGGAGACCCAGTACTTC
CAWERGAQETQYF
>once|TRBV6-5|TRBD2|TRBJ2-1
TGTGCCAGCAGTATGCGGGGGGGCTCTAATGAGCAGTTCTTC
CASSMRGGSNEQFF
>few|TRBV6-5|.|TRBJ2-1
TGTGCCAGCAGTTTAGACCGCGTTGAGCAGTTCTTC
CASSLDRVEQFF
>.|TRBV4-2|TRBD2|TRBJ2-7
TGTGCCAGCAGCCAGGAACCGGGACTAGCTGGCTACGAGCAGTACTTC
CASSQEPGLAGYEQYF
>.|TRBV7-9|.|TRBJ1-3
TGTGCCAGCAGCTCCGGGACATCGGGAAACACCATATATTTT
CASSSGTSGNTIYF
>few|TRBV28|.|TRBJ1-5
TGTGCCAGCAGACAGGGAAGCAATCAGCCCCAGCATTTT
CASRQGSNQPQHF
>few|TRBV4-3|.|TRBJ2-7
TGCGCCAGCAGCCAAGGGACGGACCCGTCCTACGAGCAGTACTTC
CASSQGTDPSYEQYF
>few|TRBV4-2|.|TRBJ2-2
TGTGCCAGCAGCCGGGACGGGGACACCGGGGAGCTGTTTTTT
CASSRDGDTGELFF
>.|TRBV28|.|TRBJ2-6
TGTGCCAGCAGCCTGCCGGGCTCTGGGGCCAACGTCCTGACTTTC
CASSLPGSGANVLTF
>.|TRBV4-3|.|TRBJ1-6
TGCGCCAGCAGCCAAGCTACAAACAGGGACAATTCACCCCTCCACTTT
CASSQATNRDNSPLHF
>.|TRBV4-1|.|TRBJ1-4
TGCGCCAGCAGCCAAGTCTTAACCGAAAAACTGTTTTTT
CASSQVLTEKLFF
>.|TRBV14|.|TRBJ1-1
TGTGCCAGCAGAGTATCTGGGGGCACTGAAGCTTTCTTT
CASRVSGGTEAFF
>.|TRBV29-1|TRBD2|TRBJ2-5
TGCAGCGTTGAAAGAACTAGCGGGGGGGCCGAAGGTCGAGAGACCCAGTACTTC
CSVERTSGGAEGRETQYF
>few|TRBV29-1|.|TRBJ2-2
TGCAGCGTTGAAACAGGCCCGACCGGGGAGCTGTTTTTT
CSVETGPTGELFF
>.|TRBV18|.|TRBJ2-1
TGTGCCAGCTCACTGCCCTCTCCGGGGAGTGAGCAGTTCTTC
CASSLPSPGSEQFF